This TCR beta chain is from a study of T-cell memory formation after mild COVID-19. This clonotype was observed at least ten times. Its antigen is unidentified. V lost 6 bases to trimming and J lost 9 bases, with 21 bases between them. The germline gives CDR1 SQVTM, CDR2 ANQGSEA. The CDR3 covers 14 residues. Study-level findings and limits: Clones contracting across day 15 to 85 had a balanced CD4/CD8 profile; later expanding clones leaned CD4+. Some clones that responded turned up in pre-infection memory, which suggests that cross-reactive memory joined in. Mainly CM and EM harbored the contracting CD4+ clones; mainly EMRA harbored the CD8+ ones.

After 5'RACE with constant-segment primers, TCR alpha and TCR beta cDNA libraries carrying sample barcodes and UMIs were obtained. MiXCR, applied by TCRdb to the 5' RACE reads, yields one record per CDR3 protein. The sample holds over 120,000 distinct CDR3 sequences; roughly 6.2% are singletons and the top ten take 2% to 2.5%. The sample was PBMCs or a T cell subset sorted from them (not recorded which). V is TRBV29-1 and J is TRBJ2-1; no definite D call. The receptor's source is an adult woman who had mild COVID-19 (a few samples of this study predate the infection). Cell type and time point are not known. The CDR3, as DNA: TGCAGCGTGAAAATGATGGCCGGGTCTGGTGAGCAGTTCTTC. Its translation: CSVKMMAGSGEQFF.